What follows is one TCR beta chain and its context. Antigen specificity is unknown. The CDR3 is made up of 14 amino acids. V lost 0 bases, J lost 8 bases, and 11 bases lay in between. Germline V lookup: CDR1 SGHRS, CDR2 YFSETQ. The protocol was immunoSEQ multiplex PCR, while the TCRdb copy is restricted to in-frame clones and leaves out a portion. The table records approximately 130,000 clones, nearly 90% of them present only once. This sample is drawn from a study of T cell responses to AZD1222 COVID-19 vaccine. Overall study results and limits: Most donors were white British, females outnumbered males, and clonal diversity was possibly underestimated. Among AZD1222 vaccinees, only 5 to 7 were seropositive at baseline.

The sample here was peripheral blood, taken 28 days after the second AZD1222 dose. The sequence was obtained from an adult who received the AZD1222 COVID-19 vaccine. The chain recombines TRBV5-1 with TRBJ1-4, with D unclear. For the CDR3, the DNA is TGCGCCAGCAGCTTGGTGGGCCACGGCGAAAAACTGTTTTTT. Translation: CASSLVGHGEKLFF.